Below, 21 T cell receptor beta chains from the same sample are listed, as sequenced in a study of T-cell reconstitution after alpha-beta-depleted transplantation in children. Unique molecular identifiers were incorporated during preparation of the TCRbeta library. Each CDR3 protein is one row after TCRdb ran MiXCR on the PCR reads. Of about half a million distinct CDR3 sequences detected, roughly an eighth appear once; the ten largest clones hold around 5.8%. The sample here was PBMCs from the stem cell graft donor, taken from the stem cell graft. Receptor source: a human donor who donated a stem cell graft to a child with combined immunodeficiency.

This clonotype has more than one count but fewer than ten. The J gene is TRBJ2-7, the V gene TRBV12-3 or TRBV12-4, with TRBD2 matching 11 bases. Trimming took 1 base from V and 3 from J; bases not matched to a gene: 2. The CDR3 loop spans 15 amino acids. CDR3 nucleotide sequence: TGTGCCAGCAGTTTAGAAGGGACTAGCGGCTACGAGCAGTACTTC. Translation: CASSLEGTSGYEQYF.

This clonotype was seen only a few times. This rearrangement joins TRBV5-1 to TRBJ2-3; the match to TRBD2 covers 8 bases. Germline values: CDR1 SGHRS, CDR2 YFSETQ. V trimming: 1 base; J trimming: 0 bases; junction bases outside the gene matches: 4. The CDR3 length is 16 residues. The CDR3 spells CASSLRLASSTDTQYF. The CDR3 DNA reads TGCGCCAGCAGCTTGAGACTAGCGTCTAGCACAGATACGCAGTATTTT. The full variable domain, with the rest looked up from reference TRBV5-1 and TRBJ2-3, is KAGVTQTPRYLIKTRGQQVTLSCSPISGHRSVSWYQQTPGQGLQFLFEYFSETQRNKGNFPGRFSGRQFSNSRSEMNVSTLELGDSALYLCASSLRLASSTDTQYFGPGTRLTVL.

This sequence joins TRBV4-2 and TRBJ2-5; no firm D call. The CDR3 consists of 12 residues. CDR1 and CDR2 from the germline V gene are LGHNA and YNFKEQ. V was cut by 1 base and J by 3 bases, with 3 bases left in between. Written as DNA, the CDR3 is TGTGCCAGCAGCCAAGTTAAAGAGACCCAGTACTTC. As protein: CASSQVKETQYF.

V gene TRBV5-1 combines with J gene TRBJ1-1; D call uncertain. Looked up from germline, CDR1 is SGHRS and CDR2 is YFSETQ. Trimming removed 0 bases at V and 4 bases at J, with 10 bases between. This CDR3 region has 14 residues. The CDR3 loop reads CASSLGTAGTEAFF. In nucleotides, the CDR3 is TGCGCCAGCAGCTTGGGGACGGCGGGCACTGAAGCTTTCTTT.

A few counts support this clonotype. This chain links TRBV6-5 with TRBJ1-3; D is unresolved. This CDR3 is built from 11 residues. Trimming took off 4 bases at V and 6 bases at J, with 4 bases between the two ends. Per the germline V gene, CDR1 is MNHEY and CDR2 is SVGAGI. CDR3 nucleotides: TGTGCCAGCAGTTGGGCAAACACCATATATTTT. Protein product: CASSWANTIYF.

At least ten counts were recorded for this clonotype. This sequence joins TRBV15 and TRBJ2-3, with 10 bases fitting TRBD1. With 0 bases clipped from V and 5 bases from J, the junction kept 8 bases outside the gene matches. The CDR3 has 17 amino acids. Germline V gene lookup returns CDR1 LNHNV and CDR2 YYDKDF (reference sequence). The CDR3 nucleotides are TGTGCCACCAGCAGAGATCTGAGGGACAGGGGAGAAGATACGCAGTATTTT. Its protein product is CATSRDLRDRGEDTQYF. Looking up the rest from reference TRBV15 and TRBJ2-3 gives the full variable domain: DAMVIQNPRYQVTQFGKPVTLSCSQTLNHNVMYWYQQKSSQAPKLLFHYYDKDFNNEADTPDNFQSRRPNTSFCFLDIRSPGLGDTAMYLCATSRDLRDRGEDTQYFGPGTRLTVL.

The table lists this clonotype with many counts. The J gene is TRBJ2-3, the V gene TRBV12-3 or TRBV12-4, with D tentatively TRBD1 (6 bases). This CDR3 region has 15 residues. Trimming removed 6 bases at V and 1 base at J, with 14 bases between. The CDR3: CASSVQGSGTDTQYF. The CDR3 DNA reads as TGTGCCAGCAGCGTACAGGGCAGCGGCACAGATACGCAGTATTTT.

In its sample, this clonotype was seen many times. The rearrangement uses TRBV7-2 and TRBJ2-2; 8 bases are shared with TRBD2. Germline trimming cut 7 bases from V and 1 base from J; bases unmatched to any gene: 5. CDR1 is SGHTA, CDR2 FQGNSA, per germline. This CDR3 is built from 15 residues. The CDR3 sequence is CASTGRAWNTGELFF. CDR3 in DNA: TGTGCCAGCACCGGGAGGGCCTGGAACACCGGGGAGCTGTTTTTT.

This clonotype came up many times. CDR3 amino acids: CASSPEFDRYEQYF. The DNA of the CDR3 is TGTGCCAGCTCACCCGAATTCGACCGGTACGAGCAGTACTTC. The chain carries TRBV18 and TRBJ2-7; no firm D call. CDR3 size: 14 residues. The V end lost 3 bases, the J end lost 4 bases, and 13 bases lay between the germline ends. Germline V gene sequence: CDR1 KGHSH, CDR2 LQKENI.

This clonotype has only a few counts. J is TRBJ1-5 and V is TRBV12-3 or TRBV12-4, with 7 bases that match TRBD1. The junction had 3 bases not matched to a gene; V was cut back by 6 bases and J by 1 base. The CDR3 length is 14 residues. CDR3 coding DNA: TGTGCCAGCAGCGAGACAGGGAGCAATCAGCCCCAGCATTTT. It yields the protein CASSETGSNQPQHF.

This clonotype has only a few counts. This sequence joins TRBV7-8 and TRBJ2-1, with TRBD1 as a possible D gene (6 bases). This CDR3 has 16 residues. V was clipped by 5 bases and J by 6 bases, with 20 bases between them. The germline V gene encodes CDR1 SGHVS and CDR2 FQNEAQ. In DNA form, the CDR3 reads TGTGCCAGCAGCCCCCGGCAGGGAAGGGGGATCAATGAGCAGTTCTTC. It specifies CASSPRQGRGINEQFF.

The chain recombines TRBV6-6 with TRBJ1-5; D is unclear. This CDR3 contains 13 residues. Deletions cut 2 bases from V and 6 bases from J, with 8 bases between. Per germline, CDR1 MNHNY and CDR2 SVGAGI (reference sequence). The CDR3 sequence: CASSYAGSQPQHF. CDR3 in DNA: TGTGCCAGCAGTTACGCGGGGAGTCAGCCCCAGCATTTT.

V gene TRBV18 combines with J gene TRBJ2-1; no reliable D call. The CDR3 has 13 amino acids. V dropped 3 bases and J dropped 6 bases, with 9 bases sitting between them. The germline gives CDR1 KGHSH, CDR2 LQKENI. The CDR3 is CASSPGAFNEQFF. CDR3 DNA sequence: TGTGCCAGCTCACCCGGCGCCTTCAATGAGCAGTTCTTC.

This clonotype was seen only a few times. V is TRBV18 and J is TRBJ1-6, with TRBD1 identical over 9 bases. V shed 3 bases, J shed 5 bases, and the junction held 2 bases outside the gene matches. This CDR3 region has 15 residues. Germline assignment: CDR1 KGHSH and CDR2 LQKENI. This chain's CDR3 is CASSPGTGNNSPLHF. The CDR3 nucleotides read TGTGCCAGCTCACCTGGGACAGGGAATAATTCACCCCTCCACTTT.

The rearrangement uses TRBV12-3 or TRBV12-4 and TRBJ2-7; D may be TRBD1 (6 bases). V was trimmed by 3 bases and J by 3 bases, leaving 15 bases between them. The CDR3 totals 15 residues. The CDR3 bases are TGTGCCAGCAGTTTCTCGGACGGGACACACTACGAGCAGTACTTC. Residues: CASSFSDGTHYEQYF.

The chain carries TRBV24-1 and TRBJ1-5; D is possibly TRBD1 (5 bases). From germline, CDR1 is KGHDR and CDR2 SFDVKD. With 3 bases removed from V and 5 bases from J, the gap between germline ends came to 10 bases. This CDR3 is built from 14 residues. For the CDR3, the DNA is TGTGCCACCAGTGATAGGGGCCACTATCAGCCCCAGCATTTT. Protein product: CATSDRGHYQPQHF.

This rearrangement joins TRBV29-1 to TRBJ2-6, with 9 bases matching TRBD1. The CDR3 covers 15 residues. Germline CDR1 is SQVTM and CDR2 is ANQGSEA. V gave up 7 bases and J gave up 4 bases; unmatched junction bases: 8. The CDR3 region is CSAGTGSDGANVLTF. As DNA, the CDR3 is TGCAGCGCCGGGACAGGGTCTGACGGGGCCAACGTCCTGACTTTC.

This clonotype came up a few times. This rearrangement joins TRBV12-3 or TRBV12-4 to TRBJ2-3, with 11 bases matching TRBD2. Trimming cost V 8 bases and J 9 bases; bases outside gene matches: 13. This CDR3 is built from 15 residues. CDR3 residues: CASSYRVAGGHTQYF. CDR3 nucleotide sequence: TGTGCCAGCTCTTACCGGGTAGCGGGAGGGCACACGCAGTATTTT.

The genes are TRBV29-1 and TRBJ2-7; TRBD2 aligns across 13 bases. CDR3 length equals 16 residues. Germline V gene sequence: CDR1 SQVTM, CDR2 ANQGSEA. V lost 5 bases to trimming and J lost 6 bases; unmatched junction nucleotides: 13. The CDR3 protein is CSVKRRLAGGPGEQYF. Here the CDR3 DNA reads TGCAGCGTTAAAAGGAGACTAGCGGGAGGCCCCGGCGAGCAGTACTTC.

This clonotype has only a few counts. V and J are TRBV12-3 or TRBV12-4 and TRBJ2-5; the D gene is possibly TRBD1 (6 bases). Trimming cost V 5 bases and J 5 bases, with 24 bases left between them. The CDR3 extends over 17 amino acids. This CDR3 is CASSPPAYRVGYETQYF. The CDR3 nucleotides read TGTGCCAGCAGTCCGCCCGCTTACAGGGTAGGGTATGAGACCCAGTACTTC.

This clonotype was counted only a few times. The rearrangement joins TRBV7-9 to TRBJ2-1; the match to TRBD2 covers 8 bases. The CDR3 totals 15 residues. V shed 5 bases and J 5 bases; nucleotides not matched to a gene: 8. Germline V gene data show CDR1 as SEHNR and CDR2 as FQNEAQ (reference sequence). Here the CDR3 DNA reads TGTGCCAGCAGCCCACCGGGACTAGGGAACAATGAGCAGTTCTTC. Amino acid sequence: CASSPPGLGNNEQFF.